This T cell receptor beta chain was identified during a study of CD8 T cells in ankylosing spondylitis. A note on this clonotype: The antigen remains unidentified.

Scientists made TCR beta libraries using quantitative 5'-RACE with molecular barcodes. TCRdb fed the 5' RACE reads into MiXCR, producing one record per CDR3 protein. The sample lists 330,000 or so distinct CDR3 sequences, around 7.6% occurring once. The study's findings and limits: What appeared characteristic of ankylosing spondylitis blood was a TCR beta motif of eight highly homologous variants. The disease-linked clones had a CD8+ phenotype and low blood frequencies. Significantly higher representation of disease-linked clones was reported for matched ankylosing spondylitis synovial fluid.

Sequencing used blood, either unsorted or a sorted T cell fraction (not recorded which). This clonotype was obtained from a male donor with ankylosing spondylitis.

The CDR3 DNA reads TGTGCCAGCGGTTCGCTGGTGGCTTACAATGAGCAGTTCTTC. This encodes CASGSLVAYNEQFF. The chain uses TRBV11-3 and TRBJ2-1; D gene uncertain. The CDR3 has 14 amino acids. Trimming shortened V by 8 bases and J by 4 bases, and 15 bases separated the two germline ends. Germline-derived CDR1 and CDR2 are SGHNT and YENEEA.